Shown below are 25 T cell receptor beta chains from a single sample sequenced in a study of blood T cell repertoires in COVID-19. Libraries were prepared by immunoSEQ multiplex PCR; TCRdb keeps only in-frame clonotypes and omits some of them. The repertoire holds about 170,000 clones, with about 85% as singletons. The sample was peripheral blood. The receptors here all came from a man in his fifties or sixties who had recovered from COVID-19.

The rearrangement links TRBV29-1 to TRBJ1-2, with unresolved D. The CDR3 has 11 residues. Trimming pared 4 bases from V and 6 bases from J, leaving 9 bases between. CDR1 is SQVTM and CDR2 is ANQGSEA in the germline V gene. The CDR3 loop is CSVVAADGYTF. CDR3 sequence (DNA): TGCAGCGTTGTGGCAGCGGATGGCTACACCTTC.

In this sample, this clone turned up a few times. The chain joins TRBV10-3 to TRBJ2-7, with 7 bases identical to TRBD1. After removal of 10 bases from V and 0 bases from J, the junction contained 12 bases not matched to a gene. This CDR3 has 15 amino acids. Germline lookup yields CDR1 ENHRY and CDR2 SYGVKD. CDR3 region: CATSSRDSYSYEQYF. The CDR3 bases are TGTGCCACATCGTCCAGGGACAGCTACTCCTACGAGCAGTACTTC.

This rearrangement joins TRBV5-1 to TRBJ1-2; possible D gene TRBD1, 5 bases. This CDR3 has 14 residues. Germline V gene data show CDR1 as SGHRS and CDR2 as YFSETQ. Between the trimmed V and J ends, which lost 0 bases and 4 bases, there was a span of 10 bases. The CDR3 protein is CASSLATDSYGYTF. The DNA for the CDR3 is TGCGCCAGCAGCTTGGCCACAGACAGCTATGGCTACACCTTC.

This rearrangement joins TRBV4-3 to TRBJ2-7; unclear D gene. This CDR3 spans 14 amino acids. V was pared by 3 bases and J by 0 bases, with 9 bases between. Germline loops: CDR1 LGHNA, CDR2 YSLEER. The CDR3 spells CASSQAVRSYEQYF. DNA of the CDR3: TGCGCCAGCAGCCAGGCGGTCCGCTCCTACGAGCAGTACTTC.

This sequence joins TRBV20-1 and TRBJ2-7; D is unclear. The CDR3 runs to 11 residues. Trimming removed 7 bases from V and 1 base from J, with 8 bases in between. Germline values: CDR1 DFQATT, CDR2 SNEGSKA (reference sequence). The chain's CDR3 is CSVTGSYEQYF. Here the CDR3 DNA reads TGCAGTGTTACCGGTTCCTACGAGCAGTACTTC.

The chain is built from TRBV19 and TRBJ1-3; D is unresolved. Trimming cost V 7 bases and J 1 base, with 5 bases left between them. Per the germline V gene, CDR1 is LNHDA and CDR2 is SQIVND (reference sequence). There are 12 residues in the CDR3. In nucleotides, the CDR3 is TGTGCCAGTACCCTATCTGGAAACACCATATATTTT. Translating it yields CASTLSGNTIYF.

The chain recombines TRBV6-5 with TRBJ2-5, with D uncertain. CDR1 MNHEY and CDR2 SVGAGI come from the germline V gene. This CDR3 has 11 residues. Deletions cut 2 bases from V and 5 bases from J, with 3 bases between. In DNA form, the CDR3 reads TGTGCCAGCAGTTACCTGGAGACCCAGTACTTC. Translating gives CASSYLETQYF.

V gene TRBV18 combines with J gene TRBJ1-1, with 9 nucleotides matching TRBD1. The V gene end was trimmed by 0 bases and the J gene end by 5 bases; junction bases not matched to a gene: 10. CDR1 KGHSH and CDR2 LQKENI come from the germline V gene. CDR3 length equals 17 residues. Here the CDR3 DNA reads TGTGCCAGCTCACCACCGTGGGGACAGGGCGGTGGGACTGAAGCTTTCTTT. Its protein product is CASSPPWGQGGGTEAFF.

The gene calls are TRBV6-1 and TRBJ2-6; D unresolved. The germline V gene encodes CDR1 MNHNS and CDR2 SASEGT. The CDR3 extends over 14 amino acids. V was shortened by 1 base and J by 4 bases, with 5 bases between the two germline ends. The CDR3 DNA follows: TGTGCCAGCAGTGAAGGCGGAGGGGCCAACGTCCTGACTTTC. Protein: CASSEGGGANVLTF.

The V call is TRBV5-6, the J call TRBJ1-3; 7 bases are shared with TRBD1. With V trimmed by 4 bases and J by 0 bases, 13 bases remained unmatched. Germline lookup yields CDR1 SGHDT and CDR2 YYEEEE. The CDR3 has 18 residues. CDR3 loop: CASSTTSGQAYSGNTIYF. DNA of the CDR3: TGTGCCAGCAGCACTACGTCCGGACAGGCCTACTCTGGAAACACCATATATTTT.

CDR3 bases: TGTGCCAGCAGTTACAGGGGGCGGGGTGACGGCTACACCTTC. Encoded protein: CASSYRGRGDGYTF. The rearrangement links TRBV6-5 to TRBJ1-2; 7 bases fit TRBD1. Germline V CDR1 and CDR2: MNHEY, SVGAGI. The ends lost 2 bases at V and 8 bases at J; junction bases unmatched: 8. The CDR3 is 14 residues long.

The rearrangement uses TRBV3-1 (or the pseudogene TRBV3-2) and TRBJ2-2; 7 nucleotides line up with TRBD1. The CDR3 covers 15 residues. The V and J ends lost 2 bases and 3 bases, in that order; junction bases with no gene match: 3. In germline, CDR1 is LGHDT, CDR2 YNNKEL (reference sequence). The CDR3 reads CASSQQGVYTGELFF. As DNA, the CDR3 is TGTGCCAGCAGCCAACAGGGGGTGTACACCGGGGAGCTGTTTTTT.

This clone was seen just once. The chain carries TRBV4-1 and TRBJ2-5; 12 nucleotides line up with TRBD2. The J segment lost 10 bases and the V segment lost 0 bases, leaving 9 bases of the junction unmatched. The germline V gene encodes CDR1 MGHRA and CDR2 YSYEKL. This CDR3 contains 16 residues. CDR3 bases: TGCGCCAGCAGCCAAGAAGGAGGCCTAGCGGGGGGGCACCAGTACTTC. This sequence encodes CASSQEGGLAGGHQYF.

This chain uses TRBV3-1 (or the pseudogene TRBV3-2) with TRBJ2-1; 9 positions agree with TRBD2. Germline CDR1 LGHDT, CDR2 YNNKEL (reference sequence). V dropped 0 bases and J dropped 7; count of bases not matched to a gene: 7. The CDR3 contains 16 residues. CDR3 in DNA: TGTGCCAGCAGCCAAGATCGCGCGGGGGGGGTTAATGAGCAGTTCTTC. Protein sequence: CASSQDRAGGVNEQFF.

The gene calls are TRBV6-4 and TRBJ2-1; D possibly corresponds to TRBD1 (6 bases). Trimming cost V 6 bases and J 3 bases, with 9 bases left between them. This CDR3 comprises 13 residues. Germline V gene lookup returns CDR1 MRHNA and CDR2 SNTAGT. CDR3 nucleotides: TGTGCCAGCAGCGCGGACAGCTACAATGAGCAGTTCTTC. Protein: CASSADSYNEQFF.

The chain recombines TRBV4-3 with TRBJ2-3; 7 bases agree with TRBD1. The CDR3 runs 15 residues. Germline V gene lookup returns CDR1 LGHNA and CDR2 YSLEER. The V and J ends lost 0 bases and 4 bases, in that order; junction bases with no gene match: 4. This CDR3 is CASSQDWDRADTQYF. DNA of the CDR3: TGCGCCAGCAGCCAAGATTGGGACAGAGCAGATACGCAGTATTTT.

The table lists this clone with a count of one. V usage is TRBV19 and J usage is TRBJ2-1, with 10 positions matching TRBD1. This CDR3 has 14 residues. The germline V gene encodes CDR1 LNHDA and CDR2 SQIVND (reference sequence). V shed 7 bases, J shed 6 bases, and the junction held 6 bases outside the gene matches. DNA for the CDR3: TGTGCCAGTAACCCGGGACAGGGGCTCAATGAGCAGTTCTTC. Encoded protein: CASNPGQGLNEQFF.

This clone showed up just once. The V gene is TRBV6-2 or TRBV6-3, the J gene TRBJ1-4; D might be TRBD1 (6 bases). Germline CDR1 reads MNHEY; CDR2 reads SVGEGT. The CDR3 contains 15 residues. V lost 0 bases and J 11 bases, leaving 16 bases between the germline ends. The DNA of the CDR3 is TGTGCCAGCAGTTACTCGACCAGGGGAGAGCGGAAACTGTTTTTT. Residues: CASSYSTRGERKLFF.

The rearrangement uses TRBV10-1 and TRBJ2-7, with unresolved D. The germline gives CDR1 WNHNN, CDR2 SYGVQD (reference sequence). There are 12 residues in the CDR3. V shed 2 bases and J shed 6 bases, with 8 bases lying between them. CDR3 DNA: TGCGCCAGCAGTGAGAACAGTCTCGAGCAGTACTTC. This translates into CASSENSLEQYF.

A single count supports this clone. The chain links TRBV15 to TRBJ1-6; 9 bases fit TRBD1. Germline CDR1 reads LNHNV; CDR2 reads YYDKDF (reference sequence). The CDR3 covers 15 residues. V shed 4 bases and J 8 bases; nucleotides not matched to a gene: 6. DNA for the CDR3: TGTGCCACCAGCACGGGGACAGGGAGGCATTCACCCCTCCACTTT. Its translation is CATSTGTGRHSPLHF.

V usage is TRBV2 and J usage is TRBJ1-3; 8 nucleotides align to TRBD1. This CDR3 has 16 amino acids. Germline V CDR1 and CDR2: SNHLY, FYNNEI. Trimming took 5 bases from V and 0 from J; bases not matched to a gene: 6. The CDR3, as DNA: TGTGCCAGCAGTCCCCGGACAGGGACCTCTGGAAACACCATATATTTT. Protein sequence: CASSPRTGTSGNTIYF. Using reference TRBV2 and TRBJ1-3 for the parts outside the CDR3, the full variable domain is EPEVTQTPSHQVTQMGQEVILRCVPISNHLYFYWYRQILGQKVEFLVSFYNNEISEKSEIFDDQFSVERPDGSNFTLKIRSTKLEDSAMYFCASSPRTGTSGNTIYFGEGSWLTVV.

Concerning this clone: Other nucleotide sequences from this sample produce the same CDR3. The CDR3 here is CASSVAGGYGYTF. CDR3 in DNA: TGTGCCAGCAGCGTCGCCGGAGGATATGGCTACACCTTC. The chain recombines TRBV9 with TRBJ1-2; D is unresolved. The CDR3 covers 13 residues. Trimming took off 2 bases at V and 5 bases at J, with 10 bases between the two ends. CDR1 SGDLS and CDR2 YYNGEE come from the germline V gene.

The chain is built from TRBV7-2 and TRBJ2-2; D gene unclear. With 5 bases removed from V and 8 bases from J, the gap between germline ends came to 9 bases. This CDR3 is built from 12 residues. Per the germline V gene, CDR1 is SGHTA and CDR2 is FQGNSA. The CDR3 DNA sequence: TGTGCCAGCAGCCCGACTCCGGGGGAGCTGTTTTTT. Translated: CASSPTPGELFF. Full variable domain (remainder filled in from reference TRBV7-2 and TRBJ2-2): GAGVSQSPSNKVTEKGKDVELRCDPISGHTALYWYRQSLGQGLEFLIYFQGNSAPDKSGLPSDRFSAERTGGSVSTLTIQRTQQEDSAVYLCASSPTPGELFFGEGSRLTVL.

The chain links TRBV2 to TRBJ2-1; 9 nucleotides agree with TRBD2. The CDR3 is 16 amino acids. Germline V lookup: CDR1 SNHLY, CDR2 FYNNEI. The V and J ends lost 2 bases and 6 bases, in that order; junction bases with no gene match: 8. CDR3 loop: CASSESETSGGNEQFF. In nucleotides, the CDR3 is TGTGCCAGCAGTGAATCAGAGACTAGCGGAGGCAATGAGCAGTTCTTC.

This chain joins TRBV28 and TRBJ1-2; D unclear. CDR1 is MDHEN and CDR2 is SYDVKM in the germline V gene. V was clipped by 2 bases and J by 6 bases, with 13 bases between them. The CDR3 is 14 residues long. The CDR3 region is CASSLVRQSHGYTF. The CDR3 nucleotides read TGTGCCAGCAGTTTAGTGCGGCAGTCCCATGGCTACACCTTC.